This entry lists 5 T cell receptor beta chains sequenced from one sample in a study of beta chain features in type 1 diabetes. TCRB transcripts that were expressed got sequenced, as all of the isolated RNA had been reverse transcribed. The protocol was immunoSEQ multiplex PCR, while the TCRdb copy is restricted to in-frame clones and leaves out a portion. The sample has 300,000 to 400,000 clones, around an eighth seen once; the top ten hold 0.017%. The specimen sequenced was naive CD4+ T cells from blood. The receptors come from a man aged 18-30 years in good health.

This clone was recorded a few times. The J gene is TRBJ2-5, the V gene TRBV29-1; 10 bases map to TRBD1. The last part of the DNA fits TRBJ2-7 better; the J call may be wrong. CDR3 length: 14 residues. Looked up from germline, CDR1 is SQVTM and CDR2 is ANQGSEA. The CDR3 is CSVKIPGQGNEQYF. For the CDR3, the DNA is TGCAGCGTCAAAATTCCGGGACAGGGGAACGAGCAGTACTTC.

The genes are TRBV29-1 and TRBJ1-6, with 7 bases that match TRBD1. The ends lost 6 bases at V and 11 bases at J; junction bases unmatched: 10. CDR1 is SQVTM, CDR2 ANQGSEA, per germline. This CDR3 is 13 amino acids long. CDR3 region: CSVGDRARTPLHF. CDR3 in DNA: TGCAGCGTAGGTGACAGGGCCAGGACACCCCTCCACTTT.

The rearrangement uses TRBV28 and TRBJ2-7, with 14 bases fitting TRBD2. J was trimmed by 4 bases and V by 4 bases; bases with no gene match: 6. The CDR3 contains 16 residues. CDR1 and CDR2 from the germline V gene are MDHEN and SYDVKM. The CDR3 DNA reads TGTGCCAGCAGTTCCGGGACTAGCGGGGGCCAATACGAGCAGTACTTC. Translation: CASSSGTSGGQYEQYF. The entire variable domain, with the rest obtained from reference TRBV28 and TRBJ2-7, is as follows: DVKVTQSSRYLVKRTGEKVFLECVQDMDHENMFWYRQDPGLGLRLIYFSYDVKMKEKGDIPEGYSVSREKKERFSLILESASTNQTSMYLCASSSGTSGGQYEQYFGPGTRLTVT.

CDR3 region: CASSSAGGNTIYF. The CDR3 coding sequence is TGTGCCAGCAGCTCGGCAGGAGGAAACACCATATATTTT. The chain combines TRBV7-2 with TRBJ1-3, with D uncertain. Trimming removed 4 bases from V and 4 bases from J, with 8 bases in between. This CDR3 region has 13 residues. Germline assignment: CDR1 SGHTA and CDR2 FQGNSA.

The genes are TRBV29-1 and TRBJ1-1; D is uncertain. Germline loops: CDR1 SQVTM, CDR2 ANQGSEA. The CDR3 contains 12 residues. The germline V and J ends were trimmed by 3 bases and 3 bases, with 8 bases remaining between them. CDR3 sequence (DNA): TGCAGCGTTGAGTTCAGGTACACTGAAGCTTTCTTT. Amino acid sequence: CSVEFRYTEAFF.